The clone carrying this T cell receptor (beta chain) was picked up many times. The antigen is not known. Construction of the TCRbeta library involved unique molecular identifiers. TCRdb redid the calling of the PCR reads with MiXCR, one entry per CDR3 protein. The sample contains over 5,500 distinct CDR3 sequences, around 11% of which appear only once. Germline CDR1 is SGHRS and CDR2 is YFSETQ. The CDR3 totals 14 residues. With 0 bases removed from V and 3 bases from J, the gap between germline ends came to 10 bases. The data derive from a study of T-cell reconstitution after alpha-beta-depleted transplantation in children. Overall study findings and caveats: Elevated TCRbeta diversity at day 60 was traced, in some patients, to surviving recipient T cells and thymic progenitors.

This chain joins TRBV5-1 and TRBJ2-7; no reliable D call. The source was PBMCs, mostly from graft donor cells, collected 180 days after TCRalphabeta/CD19-depleted stem cell transplant. The source is a child less than two years old who had a stem cell transplant for acute myeloid leukemia, so the T cells may come from the graft donor. The CDR3 protein is CASSLDGQNYEQYF. The DNA of the CDR3 is TGCGCCAGCAGCTTGGATGGCCAAAACTACGAGCAGTACTTC. Full variable domain (outside the CDR3, taken from reference TRBV5-1 and TRBJ2-7): KAGVTQTPRYLIKTRGQQVTLSCSPISGHRSVSWYQQTPGQGLQFLFEYFSETQRNKGNFPGRFSGRQFSNSRSEMNVSTLELGDSALYLCASSLDGQNYEQYFGPGTRLTVT.